These 30 T cell receptor beta chains were all obtained from the same sample, sequenced in a study of graft-versus-host responses after intestinal transplantation. TCRdb keeps only in-frame clones here, not all; method: immunoSEQ multiplex PCR. The sample has several thousand clones; 25% to 40% are singletons. Co-plating was performed using roughly 200,000 CFSE-labeled responder cells and roughly 200,000 irradiated, violet-dye-labeled stimulator cells. Sequences were derived from alloreactive CD8+ T cells from a mixed lymphocyte reaction culture, sampled before transplantation. Documented subset: CFSE-low proliferating T cells sorted from approximately six-day pre-transplant mixed lymphocyte reaction (GvH or HvG direction). The receptors derive from a human patient who was an organ donor for intestinal transplantation.

This clone was counted between two and nine times. V gene TRBV6-5 combines with J gene TRBJ2-5; maybe TRBD1 (5 bases). This CDR3 contains 13 residues. Germline values: CDR1 MNHEY, CDR2 SVGAGI. Trimming took off 6 bases at V and 4 bases at J, with 12 bases between the two ends. CDR3: CASSSRVAETQYF. CDR3 nucleotide sequence: TGTGCCAGCAGCTCCAGGGTAGCAGAGACCCAGTACTTC.

In this sample, this clone turned up once. This chain links TRBV4-2 with TRBJ2-1, with a possible D match to TRBD2 (5 bases). V lost 0 bases and J lost 4, with 13 bases in between. Per germline, CDR1 LGHNA and CDR2 YNFKEQ. The CDR3 is made up of 16 amino acids. As DNA, the CDR3 is TGTGCCAGCAGCCAAGATCCCAGCGGCGGATACAATGAGCAGTTCTTC. It specifies CASSQDPSGGYNEQFF.

This clone was picked up a small number of times. The CDR3: CASSSGRGYTF. In DNA, the CDR3 is TGTGCCAGCAGTTCAGGGAGGGGCTACACCTTC. The genes are TRBV6-1 and TRBJ1-2; tentatively, D is TRBD1 (5 bases). Trimming took off 5 bases at V and 8 bases at J, with 9 bases between the two ends. Germline-derived CDR1 and CDR2 are MNHNS and SASEGT. The CDR3 consists of 11 residues.

The chain links TRBV4-2 to TRBJ2-3, with a possible D match to TRBD2 (6 bases). CDR3 length: 16 residues. V dropped 5 bases and J dropped 8 bases, with 23 bases sitting between them. The germline gives CDR1 LGHNA, CDR2 YNFKEQ. This CDR3 reads CASSLAGPSPRGTQYF. Written as DNA, the CDR3 is TGTGCCAGCAGCTTAGCTGGGCCTAGCCCGCGGGGTACGCAGTATTTT.

For the CDR3, the DNA is TGTGCCAGCAGCCCCCAGGGGGTGGGAGAGACCCAGTACTTC. This sequence encodes CASSPQGVGETQYF. This chain connects TRBV7-3 to TRBJ2-5; TRBD1 matches 7 bases. Germline trimming cut 5 bases from V and 4 bases from J; bases unmatched to any gene: 7. CDR3 size: 14 residues. CDR1 SGHTA and CDR2 FQGTGA come from the germline V gene.

This clone was picked up a small number of times. The V and J genes are TRBV4-2 and TRBJ2-5, with 7 positions matching TRBD2. CDR3 length: 15 amino acids. With V trimmed by 1 base and J by 5 bases, 7 bases remained unmatched. Germline CDR1 LGHNA, CDR2 YNFKEQ. The CDR3 sequence is CASSQGLGGGETQYF. The CDR3 DNA sequence: TGTGCCAGCAGCCAAGGGTTGGGCGGGGGTGAGACCCAGTACTTC.

This chain links TRBV2 with TRBJ2-7; the D gene is possibly TRBD2 (5 bases). V lost 1 base, J lost 0 bases, and 10 bases lay in between. The length of the CDR3 is 15 residues. CDR1 and CDR2 from the germline V gene are SNHLY and FYNNEI. CDR3 protein: CASSEDGVTSYEQYF. CDR3 in DNA: TGTGCCAGCAGTGAAGACGGGGTTACCTCCTACGAGCAGTACTTC. Filled out from reference TRBV2 and TRBJ2-7, the complete variable domain reads EPEVTQTPSHQVTQMGQEVILRCVPISNHLYFYWYRQILGQKVEFLVSFYNNEISEKSEIFDDQFSVERPDGSNFTLKIRSTKLEDSAMYFCASSEDGVTSYEQYFGPGTRLTVT.

This clone was seen a few times. The rearrangement uses TRBV27 and TRBJ2-5; 9 bases fit TRBD1. The CDR3 totals 14 residues. Germline loops: CDR1 MNHEY, CDR2 SMNVEV (reference sequence). V lost 5 bases to trimming and J lost 4 bases; unmatched junction nucleotides: 5. The CDR3 spells CASSRDRVRETQYF. CDR3 nucleotide sequence: TGTGCCAGCAGTCGGGACAGGGTACGAGAGACCCAGTACTTC.

V and J are TRBV9 and TRBJ2-1; TRBD2 aligns across 11 bases. Germline V gives CDR1 SGDLS, CDR2 YYNGEE. J was trimmed by 1 base and V by 4 bases; bases with no gene match: 7. CDR3 length: 17 amino acids. CDR3: CASSLTSGSGSYNEQFF. CDR3 nucleotide sequence: TGTGCCAGCAGCTTAACTAGCGGGAGTGGTTCCTACAATGAGCAGTTCTTC.

This chain joins TRBV30 and TRBJ2-7; possibly TRBD2 for D (5 bases). Deletions cut 5 bases from V and 0 bases from J, with 14 bases between. Per the germline V gene, CDR1 is GTSNPN and CDR2 is SVGIG (reference sequence). CDR3 length: 14 amino acids. The CDR3 spells CAWDHEGRSYEQYF. The CDR3 nucleotides read TGTGCCTGGGACCACGAGGGTCGCTCCTACGAGCAGTACTTC. The full variable domain, rest sourced from reference TRBV30 and TRBJ2-7, is SQTIHQWPATLVQPVGSPLSLECTVEGTSNPNLYWYRQAAGRGLQLLFYSVGIGQISSEVPQNLSASRPQDRQFILSSKKLLLSDSGFYLCAWDHEGRSYEQYFGPGTRLTVT.

In nucleotides, the CDR3 is TGTGCCAGCAGTGAATTGCTGGGAGATGAGCAGTTCTTC. As protein: CASSELLGDEQFF. V and J are TRBV25-1 and TRBJ2-1, with D possibly being TRBD2 (5 bases). Germline assignment: CDR1 MGHDK and CDR2 SYGVNS. Trimming pared 1 base from V and 8 bases from J, leaving 9 bases between. The CDR3 is 13 residues long.

This clone rates as medium-sized. CDR3 bases: TGTGCCAGCAGCTTAGCTGGGCCTAGCCCGCGGGGTACGCAGTATTTT. This encodes CASSLAGPSPRGTQYF. The V gene is TRBV11-2, the J gene TRBJ2-3; D possibly corresponds to TRBD2 (6 bases). The CDR3 is made up of 16 amino acids. Germline lookup yields CDR1 SGHAT and CDR2 FQNNGV. V lost 1 base to trimming and J lost 8 bases, with 19 bases between them. Complete variable domain (other parts from reference TRBV11-2 and TRBJ2-3): EAGVAQSPRYKIIEKRQSVAFWCNPISGHATLYWYQQILGQGPKLLIQFQNNGVVDDSQLPKDRFSAERLKGVDSTLKIQPAKLEDSAVYLCASSLAGPSPRGTQYFGPGTRLTVL.

This clone is termed medium-sized (0.01 to 0.1%). The rearrangement links TRBV4-1 to TRBJ2-5, with a possible D match to TRBD1 (6 bases). The germline V and J ends were trimmed by 0 bases and 6 bases, with 14 bases remaining between them. The CDR3 has 15 residues. Germline values: CDR1 MGHRA, CDR2 YSYEKL. For the CDR3, the DNA is TGCGCCAGCAGCCAAGAGGGGGCAGGGTATCAGACCCAGTACTTC. Protein sequence: CASSQEGAGYQTQYF.

The genes are TRBV7-9 and TRBJ2-1; D is possibly TRBD2 (5 bases). CDR3 length: 13 amino acids. Trimming left V 1 base short and J 8 bases short, with 9 bases between. Germline CDR1 and CDR2: SEHNR and FQNEAQ (reference sequence). The CDR3 reads CASSLVVSDEQFF. The CDR3 DNA reads TGTGCCAGCAGCTTAGTTGTTAGCGATGAGCAGTTCTTC.

This clone is medium-sized within its sample. This rearrangement joins TRBV30 to TRBJ1-5; unclear D gene. This CDR3 spans 14 amino acids. In germline, CDR1 is GTSNPN, CDR2 SVGIG (reference sequence). The germline V and J ends were trimmed by 1 base and 1 base, with 8 bases remaining between them. CDR3 in amino acids: CAWSAGISNQPQHF. CDR3 DNA: TGTGCCTGGAGTGCGGGGATCAGCAATCAGCCCCAGCATTTT.

The V call is TRBV30, the J call TRBJ2-1, with 9 bases identical to TRBD2. The CDR3 is made up of 15 amino acids. Germline V gene data show CDR1 as GTSNPN and CDR2 as SVGIG (reference sequence). The ends lost 1 base at V and 4 bases at J; junction bases unmatched: 5. The chain's CDR3 is CAWSAGGGGYNEQFF. The CDR3 coding sequence is TGTGCCTGGAGTGCCGGCGGGGGGGGTTACAATGAGCAGTTCTTC.

This chain uses TRBV4-1 with TRBJ2-7; 10 bases match TRBD1. The CDR3 extends over 18 amino acids. Germline V gene data show CDR1 as MGHRA and CDR2 as YSYEKL. V was clipped by 0 bases and J by 3 bases; unmatched bases: 11. This CDR3 reads CASSQEDPRDRGFYEQYF. The DNA of the CDR3 is TGCGCCAGCAGCCAAGAGGACCCCCGGGACAGGGGCTTCTACGAGCAGTACTTC.

The chain recombines TRBV14 with TRBJ1-2, with TRBD1 matching over 8 bases. This CDR3 region has 14 residues. V gave up 2 bases and J gave up 5 bases; unmatched junction bases: 4. Germline CDR1 SGHDN, CDR2 FVKESK. The CDR3 sequence: CASSQSQGVYGYTF. CDR3 sequence (DNA): TGTGCCAGCAGCCAATCACAGGGGGTTTATGGCTACACCTTC.

This clone has more than one count but fewer than ten. A read error may produce the germline difference seen at one junction end. Within the sample, other DNA sequences also encode this same CDR3. V usage is TRBV4-1 and J usage is TRBJ2-3; no definite D call. Germline-derived CDR1 and CDR2 are MGHRA and YSYEKL. The CDR3 consists of 13 residues. The CDR3 nucleotides read TGTGCCAGCAGCCAAGTTCTAGAAGATACGCAGTATTTT. It encodes CASSQVLEDTQYF.

This clone was counted once. The V gene is TRBV4-1, the J gene TRBJ1-1; TRBD1 matches at 11 bases. Per the germline V gene, CDR1 is MGHRA and CDR2 is YSYEKL. V shed 3 bases, J shed 3 bases, and the junction held 3 bases outside the gene matches. CDR3 length: 15 residues. The CDR3 bases are TGCGCCAGCAGCCATGAGGGACAGGGGGACACTGAAGCTTTCTTT. Amino acids: CASSHEGQGDTEAFF.

The rearrangement joins TRBV6-6 to TRBJ2-2; no firm D call. CDR3 length equals 13 residues. Germline lookup yields CDR1 MNHNY and CDR2 SVGAGI (reference sequence). The ends were cut back, 6 bases at V and 3 bases at J, with 8 bases in the middle. For the CDR3, the DNA is TGTGCCAGCAGCCGAGCGTACACCGGGGAGCTGTTTTTT. Translated, it gives CASSRAYTGELFF.

In regard to this clone: This is likely a read error, given that the CDR3 carries no conserved phenylalanine or tryptophan at its end. No DNA is shown, since the ends of the CDR3 on it are uncertain; the CDR3 is the one TCRdb lists. This rearrangement joins TRBV18 to TRBJ1-1. The V gene's germline CDR1 is KGHSH and CDR2 LQKENI. The CDR3 comprises 12 residues, both ends counted. CDR3 sequence: CASSPRGGSLLL.

By sample fraction, this clone is medium-sized (0.01 to 0.1%). This rearrangement joins TRBV6-5 to TRBJ1-4, with 7 bases that match TRBD1. CDR1 is MNHEY, CDR2 SVGAGI, per germline. The CDR3 is 14 residues long. With V trimmed by 7 bases and J by 7 bases, 9 bases remained unmatched. The CDR3 spells CASTSGQEAEKLFF. In DNA, the CDR3 is TGTGCCAGCACTTCAGGACAGGAAGCTGAAAAACTGTTTTTT.

The rearrangement uses TRBV11-3 and TRBJ2-5; unclear D gene. CDR3 length: 11 residues. Deletions cut 1 base from V and 9 bases from J, with 6 bases between. Germline V lookup: CDR1 SGHNT, CDR2 YENEEA. CDR3 DNA sequence: TGTGCCAGCAGCTTAGGGCTCGCCCAGTACTTC. The encoded protein is CASSLGLAQYF.

CDR3 loop: CASSIHSTSSSYNEQFF. The CDR3 nucleotides are TGTGCCAGTAGTATCCACTCCACTAGCAGCTCCTACAATGAGCAGTTCTTC. The chain joins TRBV19 to TRBJ2-1, with TRBD2 as a possible D gene (6 bases). Germline V gene sequence: CDR1 LNHDA, CDR2 SQIVND (reference sequence). The CDR3 has 17 residues. Between the trimmed V and J ends, which lost 3 bases and 0 bases, there was a span of 15 bases.

CDR3 nucleotide sequence: TGTGCCAGCAGAGCGGTATGGAATGAGCAGTTCTTC. Amino acid sequence: CASRAVWNEQFF. The chain couples TRBV7-9 to TRBJ2-1; D is possibly TRBD2 (5 bases). With 6 bases removed from V and 7 bases from J, the gap between germline ends came to 10 bases. There are 12 residues in the CDR3. The germline gives CDR1 SEHNR, CDR2 FQNEAQ (reference sequence).

This sequence joins TRBV9 and TRBJ2-1; tentatively, D is TRBD2 (6 bases). The CDR3 totals 15 residues. V shed 2 bases and J shed 8 bases, with 17 bases lying between them. Germline V lookup: CDR1 SGDLS, CDR2 YYNGEE. CDR3 region: CASSVSVGRGYEQFF. CDR3 DNA: TGTGCCAGCAGCGTGTCCGTCGGGCGGGGCTATGAGCAGTTCTTC.

This clone was detected only a few times. The chain uses TRBV5-5 and TRBJ2-7; 9 bases line up with TRBD2. Trimming at V came to 4 bases and at J to 3 bases, leaving 5 bases not matched to a gene. In germline, CDR1 is SGHKS, CDR2 YYEKEE (reference sequence). CDR3 length equals 14 residues. The CDR3 protein is CASSHSSGIYEQYF. The CDR3 DNA reads as TGTGCCAGCAGCCACTCTAGCGGGATCTACGAGCAGTACTTC.

This clone is termed large. The J gene is TRBJ1-3, the V gene TRBV28; D perhaps matches TRBD1 (6 bases). Per the germline V gene, CDR1 is MDHEN and CDR2 is SYDVKM. The V end was cut by 3 bases, the J end by 0 bases, with 12 bases between. The CDR3 has 16 amino acids. The CDR3 region is CASSFRQVYSGNTIYF. DNA of the CDR3: TGTGCCAGCAGTTTCCGACAGGTGTACTCTGGAAACACCATATATTTT.

The chain carries TRBV14 and TRBJ2-2, with 10 bases lining up with TRBD2. This CDR3 contains 14 residues. CDR1 is SGHDN and CDR2 is FVKESK in the germline V gene. The V and J ends lost 8 bases and 8 bases, in that order; junction bases with no gene match: 8. The CDR3 sequence: CASQASGSWGELFF. For the CDR3, the DNA is TGTGCCAGCCAGGCTAGCGGGAGCTGGGGGGAGCTGTTTTTT.